The clone carrying this T cell receptor (beta chain) was observed at least ten times. Its matching antigen is unknown. Unique molecular identifiers were used to barcode this TCRbeta library. Each CDR3 protein is one row after TCRdb ran MiXCR on the PCR reads. The sample yields around 210,000 distinct CDR3 sequences, about 6.6% seen once. CDR3 length: 14 residues. Germline CDR1 reads MNHEY; CDR2 reads SVGEGT. The ends were cut back, 0 bases at V and 5 bases at J, with 10 bases in the middle. The data derive from a study of T-cell reconstitution after alpha-beta-depleted transplantation in children. Study-level findings and limits: Newly produced T cells mostly provided counts and TCRbeta diversity after one year, as hyperexpanded clones declined. Diversity of TCRbeta at day 60 was high in some patients, arising from surviving recipient T cells and thymic progenitors.

The receptor was isolated from a boy aged 2 to 10 with acute lymphoblastic leukemia, due to receive a stem cell transplant. The chain joins TRBV6-2 or TRBV6-3 to TRBJ1-1; perhaps TRBD1 as D (5 bases). The specimen was PBMCs, collected before TCRalphabeta/CD19-depleted stem cell transplant. The CDR3 region is CASSYSRGGTEAFF. CDR3 sequence (DNA): TGTGCCAGCAGTTACTCGAGGGGTGGGACTGAAGCTTTCTTT.